This T cell receptor (beta chain) was observed in a study of human versus mouse CDR3 diversity and MHC coevolution (dated by TCRdb to about 2017). At the level of the whole study: According to reports, the immunoSEQ assay detects one in 200,000 T cells and minimizes multiplex PCR amplification bias. Across mouse and human samples, each sample had between roughly 5.5 x 10^6 and 1.6 x 10^7 valid reads. As a reference point for TCR selection on multiple MHC II alleles, the study used human naive CD4 T cell repertoires and compared them against human-TCR-locus transgenic mice that have a single MHC II. The human cohort was made up of three healthy volunteer blood donors, who at collection were aged 30 to 40, 40 to 49 and 60 to 69, one donor in each range.

What the research found in general, with its limitations: The largest TCR beta repertoire according to iCHAO1 estimates belonged to humans, at about 1.5 million clonotypes, a result attributed likely to selection by multiple MHC II molecules. On average, humans had more CDR3 deletions and insertions than mice, indicating greater exonuclease and TdT activity. Among all the groups compared, the lowest clonal inequality scores came from most of the three human donors. Repertoire diversity was not regarded as directly comparable between humans and mice because human T cells were selected on roughly six MHC II alleles.

Fluorescence-activated cell sorting was used to isolate naive CD4 T cells, defined as CD45RO-negative and CD62L-positive, from PBMCs. Each donor gave approximately 50 ml of fresh peripheral blood, from which PBMCs were isolated by Ficoll density centrifugation. Cells were sorted on a FACSAria III instrument, and every sample had a purity above 90%. Counted from cysteine to phenylalanine, this CDR3 has 13 amino acids. Only CDR3 DNA is held: 39 bases, read in frame from base 1. V is shortened by 5 bases, J by 6 bases, and the region joining them spans 13 bases. Looking up the germline V gene yields CDR1 SGHTA and CDR2 FQGTGA. This clone has only one observation. Its antigen is still unknown. Nothing much larger sits one base from this clone, and base qualities are not available. The QIAGEN blood and tissue kit was used to extract genomic DNA from sorted cells, and the DNA was quantified on a NanoDrop 1000. Using multiplex PCR of genomic DNA, the immunoSEQ platform deep sequenced and quantified the TCR alpha and beta chains. In the paper's pipeline: Annotation of the TCR sequences relied on IMGT gene and region definitions. As a stand-in for the preselection repertoire, out-of-frame rearrangements were used and set against in-frame clonotypes. The iCHAO1 estimator supplied with the immunoSEQ platform was used to estimate repertoire size. A Gini index, which is based on the Lorenz curve, was applied to in-frame amino acid clonotypes to measure clonal inequality. The intersect function of the R package tcR was used to count shared clonotypes, and the Jaccard index was used to score similarity. V, J and V-J usage frequencies went into a principal component analysis run with the R prcomp function, with no normalization applied. The immuneACCESS repertoire file appears here via TCRdb, limited to in-frame rearrangements. These files lack a portion of the clones; in checked studies, under half of the deficit traces to unresolved V genes, and the cause of the others is not known. The V and J calls and clone size are taken from that table; D and trimming were inferred from the DNA. A total of tens of thousands of clones appear in this sample, 85% to 95% of them only once. Roughly 1.3% of the sample is in the top ten clones.

The chain employs TRBV7-3 and TRBJ1-1; confidence is insufficient to name the D gene. The sequence came from a person aged 25-75 years in good health. Sequenced material: naive CD4+ T cells from blood. The meaning of the sample's cell subset or site label: CD45RO-negative CD62L-positive naive CD4 T cells. Here the CDR3 is given as CASSLNSPAEAFF. The DNA reads as follows: TGTGCCAGCAGCCTTAACTCACCGGCTGAAGCTTTCTTT.